The clone carrying this TCR beta chain has at least ten counts. Its antigen is currently unknown. No treatment of any kind had been given to any patient before thyroid surgery. The data are from a study of metastatic and nonmetastatic thyroid tumors. Study information: Repertoire comparison spanned blood and tumor or nodule tissue of malignant and benign thyroid patients. Regarding the study as a whole: Across blood and tumor, TCR beta diversity in malignant thyroid tumors was reportedly significantly higher than in benign nodules.

Per the original data handling: The authors used CDR3 differences across clinicopathological groups to build a distant-metastasis classifier for papillary thyroid cancer. From the PCR reads, TCRdb re-called clones with MiXCR. For this entry, the V and J calls and clone size follow TCRdb and not the study's own pipeline. The sample gives tens of thousands of clones, roughly a sixth of which show up once; roughly 9.8% is in the top ten. The CDR3 spans 15 residues. Unmatched junction bases numbered 2, after V lost 6 bases and J lost 0 bases. Germline V gives CDR1 SNHLY, CDR2 FYNNEI. The clonotype comes from a female donor with papillary thyroid cancer or a benign thyroid nodule (not recorded which). Some clones in this sample may be carry-over from other donors' samples. Sequencing input: tumor tissue. V usage is TRBV2 and J usage is TRBJ2-7, with 13 bases that match TRBD2. The CDR3 spells CASRRTSGGSYEQYF. CDR3 DNA sequence: TGTGCCAGCAGGCGGACTAGCGGGGGCTCCTACGAGCAGTACTTC. Supplemented by reference TRBV2 and TRBJ2-7, the full variable domain reads EPEVTQTPSHQVTQMGQEVILRCVPISNHLYFYWYRQILGQKVEFLVSFYNNEISEKSEIFDDQFSVERPDGSNFTLKIRSTKLEDSAMYFCASRRTSGGSYEQYFGPGTRLTVT.